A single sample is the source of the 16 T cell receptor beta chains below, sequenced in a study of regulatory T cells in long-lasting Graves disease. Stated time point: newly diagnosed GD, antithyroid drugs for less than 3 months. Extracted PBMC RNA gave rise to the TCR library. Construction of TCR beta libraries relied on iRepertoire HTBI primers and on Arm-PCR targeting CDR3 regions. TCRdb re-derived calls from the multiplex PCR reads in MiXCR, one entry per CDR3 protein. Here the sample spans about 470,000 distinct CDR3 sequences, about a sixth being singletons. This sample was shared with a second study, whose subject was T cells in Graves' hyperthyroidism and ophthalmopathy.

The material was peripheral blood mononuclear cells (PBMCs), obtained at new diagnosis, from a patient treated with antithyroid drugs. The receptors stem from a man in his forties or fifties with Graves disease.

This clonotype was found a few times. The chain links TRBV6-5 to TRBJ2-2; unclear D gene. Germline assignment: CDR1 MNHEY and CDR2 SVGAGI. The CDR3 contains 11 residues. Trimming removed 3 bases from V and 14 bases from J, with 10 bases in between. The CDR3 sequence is CASSYEDSLFF. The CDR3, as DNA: TGTGCCAGCAGTTATGAAGACTCACTGTTTTTT.

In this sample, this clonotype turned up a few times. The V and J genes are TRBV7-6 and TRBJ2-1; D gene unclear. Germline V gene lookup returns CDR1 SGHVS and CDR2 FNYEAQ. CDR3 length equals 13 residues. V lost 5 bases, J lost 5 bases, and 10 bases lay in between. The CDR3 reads CASSARTHNEQFF. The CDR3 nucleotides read TGTGCCAGCAGCGCCCGGACCCACAATGAGCAGTTCTTC.

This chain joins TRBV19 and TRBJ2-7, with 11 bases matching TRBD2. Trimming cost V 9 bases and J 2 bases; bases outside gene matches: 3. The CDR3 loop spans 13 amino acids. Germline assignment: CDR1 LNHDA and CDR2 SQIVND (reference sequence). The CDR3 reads CASRLAGTYEQYF. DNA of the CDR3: TGTGCCAGCAGACTAGCGGGGACCTACGAGCAGTACTTC.

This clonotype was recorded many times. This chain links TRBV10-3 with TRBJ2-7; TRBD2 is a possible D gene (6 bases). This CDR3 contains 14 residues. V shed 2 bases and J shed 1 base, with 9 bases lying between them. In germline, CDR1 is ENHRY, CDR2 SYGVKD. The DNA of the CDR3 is TGTGCCATCAGTGAGGGGGGGTTGTCCTACGAGCAGTACTTC. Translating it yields CAISEGGLSYEQYF.

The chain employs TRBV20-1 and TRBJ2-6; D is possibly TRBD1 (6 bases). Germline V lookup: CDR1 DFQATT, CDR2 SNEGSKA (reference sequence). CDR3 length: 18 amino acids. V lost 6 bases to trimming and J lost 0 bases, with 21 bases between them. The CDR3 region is CSAPGRDRKSSGANVLTF. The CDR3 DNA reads TGCAGTGCCCCCGGGCGCGACAGGAAAAGCTCTGGGGCCAACGTCCTGACTTTC.

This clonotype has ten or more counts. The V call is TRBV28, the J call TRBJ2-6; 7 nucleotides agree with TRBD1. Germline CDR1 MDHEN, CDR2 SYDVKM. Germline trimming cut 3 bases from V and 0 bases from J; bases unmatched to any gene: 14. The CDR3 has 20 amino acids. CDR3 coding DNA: TGTGCCAGCAGTTTGGGACCTCCGACAGGGAGCAACTCTGGGGCCAACGTCCTGACTTTC. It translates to CASSLGPPTGSNSGANVLTF.

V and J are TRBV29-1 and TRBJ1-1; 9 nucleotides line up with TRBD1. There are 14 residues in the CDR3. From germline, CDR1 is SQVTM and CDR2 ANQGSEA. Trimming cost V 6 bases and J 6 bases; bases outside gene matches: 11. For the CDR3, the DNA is TGCAGCGTCCGCCGGGACAGGGTAAGCGCTGAAGCTTTCTTT. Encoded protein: CSVRRDRVSAEAFF.

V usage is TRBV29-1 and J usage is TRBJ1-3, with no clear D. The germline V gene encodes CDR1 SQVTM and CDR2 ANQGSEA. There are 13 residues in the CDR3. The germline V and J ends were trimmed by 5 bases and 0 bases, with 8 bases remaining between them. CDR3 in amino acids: CSVLANSGNTIYF. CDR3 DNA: TGCAGCGTTCTTGCCAACTCTGGAAACACCATATATTTT. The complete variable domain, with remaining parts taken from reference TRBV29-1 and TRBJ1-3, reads SAVISQKPSRDICQRGTSLTIQCQVDSQVTMMFWYRQQPGQSLTLIATANQGSEATYESGFVIDKFPISRPNLTFSTLTVSNMSPEDSSIYLCSVLANSGNTIYFGEGSWLTVV.

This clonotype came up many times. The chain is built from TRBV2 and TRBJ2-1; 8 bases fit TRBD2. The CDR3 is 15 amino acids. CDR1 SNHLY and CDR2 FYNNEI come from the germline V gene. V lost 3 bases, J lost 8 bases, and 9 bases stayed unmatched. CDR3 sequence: CASSESGSSKDEQFF. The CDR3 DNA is TGTGCCAGCAGTGAGAGCGGGAGCTCCAAGGATGAGCAGTTCTTC.

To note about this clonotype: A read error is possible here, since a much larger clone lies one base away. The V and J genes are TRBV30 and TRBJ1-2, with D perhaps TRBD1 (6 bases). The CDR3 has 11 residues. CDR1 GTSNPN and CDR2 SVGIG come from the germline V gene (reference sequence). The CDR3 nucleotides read TGTGCCTGGACGACAGGCGGCGGCTACGCCTTC. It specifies CAWTTGGGYAF.

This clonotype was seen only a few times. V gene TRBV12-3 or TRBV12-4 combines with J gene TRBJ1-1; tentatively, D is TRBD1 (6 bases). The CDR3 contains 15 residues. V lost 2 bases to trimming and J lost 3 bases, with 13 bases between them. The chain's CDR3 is CASSLPGHSYTEAFF. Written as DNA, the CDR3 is TGTGCCAGCAGTTTACCGGGACACAGTTACACTGAAGCTTTCTTT.

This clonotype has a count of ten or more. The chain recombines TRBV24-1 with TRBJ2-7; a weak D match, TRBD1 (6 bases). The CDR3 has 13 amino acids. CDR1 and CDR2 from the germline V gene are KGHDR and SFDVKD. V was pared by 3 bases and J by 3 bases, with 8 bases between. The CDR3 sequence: CATSDTGIYEQYF. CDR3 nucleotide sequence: TGTGCCACCAGTGATACAGGGATCTACGAGCAGTACTTC.

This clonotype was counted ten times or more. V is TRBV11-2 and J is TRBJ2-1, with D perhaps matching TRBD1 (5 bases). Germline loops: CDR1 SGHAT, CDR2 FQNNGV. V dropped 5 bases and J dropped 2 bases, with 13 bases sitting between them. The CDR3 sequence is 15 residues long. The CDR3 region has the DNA TGTGCCAGCAGCCCCCGTGGGGCAACCTACAATGAGCAGTTCTTC. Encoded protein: CASSPRGATYNEQFF.

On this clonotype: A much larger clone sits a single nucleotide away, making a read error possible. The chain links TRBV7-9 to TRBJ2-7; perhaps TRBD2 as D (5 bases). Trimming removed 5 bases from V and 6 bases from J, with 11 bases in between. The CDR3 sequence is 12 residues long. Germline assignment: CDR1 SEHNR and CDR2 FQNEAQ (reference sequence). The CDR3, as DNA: TGTGCCAGCAGCACCCGGGATTTCGAGCAGTACTTC. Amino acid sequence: CASSTRDFEQYF.

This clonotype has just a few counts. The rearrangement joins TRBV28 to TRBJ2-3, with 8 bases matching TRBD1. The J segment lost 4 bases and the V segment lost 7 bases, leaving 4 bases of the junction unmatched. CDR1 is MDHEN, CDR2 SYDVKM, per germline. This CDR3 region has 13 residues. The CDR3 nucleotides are TGTGCCAGCATCAGGGGGCGGGCAGATACGCAGTATTTT. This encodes CASIRGRADTQYF.

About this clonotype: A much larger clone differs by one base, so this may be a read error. The CDR3 DNA is TGTGCCAGCAGTGAAGCTCTAGCGGGATACTTTGAGCAGTTCTTC. It is translated as CASSEALAGYFEQFF. The chain is built from TRBV2 and TRBJ2-1, with TRBD2 matching 9 bases. Trimming took 0 bases from V and 9 from J; bases not matched to a gene: 6. This CDR3 is 15 amino acids long. The germline V gene has CDR1 SNHLY and CDR2 FYNNEI.